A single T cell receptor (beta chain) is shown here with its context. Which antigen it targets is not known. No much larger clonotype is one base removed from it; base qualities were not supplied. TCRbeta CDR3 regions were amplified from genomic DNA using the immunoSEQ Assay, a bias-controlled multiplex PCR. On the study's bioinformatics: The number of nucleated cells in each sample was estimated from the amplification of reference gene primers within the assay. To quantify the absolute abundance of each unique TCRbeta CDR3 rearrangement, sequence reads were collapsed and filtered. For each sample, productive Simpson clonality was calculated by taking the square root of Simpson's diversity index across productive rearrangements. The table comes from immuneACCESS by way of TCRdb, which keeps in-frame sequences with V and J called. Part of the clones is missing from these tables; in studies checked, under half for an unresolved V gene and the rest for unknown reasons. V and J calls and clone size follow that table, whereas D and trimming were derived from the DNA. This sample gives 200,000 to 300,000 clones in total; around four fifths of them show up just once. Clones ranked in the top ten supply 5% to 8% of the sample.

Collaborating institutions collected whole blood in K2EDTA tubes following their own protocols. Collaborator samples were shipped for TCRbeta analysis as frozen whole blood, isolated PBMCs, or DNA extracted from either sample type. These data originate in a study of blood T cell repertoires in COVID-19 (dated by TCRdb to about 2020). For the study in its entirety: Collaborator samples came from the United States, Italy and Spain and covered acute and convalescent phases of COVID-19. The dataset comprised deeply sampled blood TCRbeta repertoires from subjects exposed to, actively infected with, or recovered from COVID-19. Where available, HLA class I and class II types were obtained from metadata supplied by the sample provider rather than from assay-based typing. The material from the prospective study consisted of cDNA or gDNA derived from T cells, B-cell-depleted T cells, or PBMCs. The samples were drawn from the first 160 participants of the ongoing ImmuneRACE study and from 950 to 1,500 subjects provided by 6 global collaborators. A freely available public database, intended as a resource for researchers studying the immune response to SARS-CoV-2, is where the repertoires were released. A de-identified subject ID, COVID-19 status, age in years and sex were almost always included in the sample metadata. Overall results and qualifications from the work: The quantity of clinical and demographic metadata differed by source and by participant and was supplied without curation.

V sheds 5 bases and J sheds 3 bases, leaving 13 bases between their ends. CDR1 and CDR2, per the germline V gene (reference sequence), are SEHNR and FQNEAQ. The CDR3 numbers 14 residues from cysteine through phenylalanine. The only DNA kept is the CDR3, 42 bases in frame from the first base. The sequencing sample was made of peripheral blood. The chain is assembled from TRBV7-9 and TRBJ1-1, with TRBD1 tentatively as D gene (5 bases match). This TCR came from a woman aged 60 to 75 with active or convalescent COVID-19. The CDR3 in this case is CASSPQGGHTEAFF. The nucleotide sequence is TGTGCCAGCAGCCCCCAGGGAGGACACACTGAAGCTTTCTTT.